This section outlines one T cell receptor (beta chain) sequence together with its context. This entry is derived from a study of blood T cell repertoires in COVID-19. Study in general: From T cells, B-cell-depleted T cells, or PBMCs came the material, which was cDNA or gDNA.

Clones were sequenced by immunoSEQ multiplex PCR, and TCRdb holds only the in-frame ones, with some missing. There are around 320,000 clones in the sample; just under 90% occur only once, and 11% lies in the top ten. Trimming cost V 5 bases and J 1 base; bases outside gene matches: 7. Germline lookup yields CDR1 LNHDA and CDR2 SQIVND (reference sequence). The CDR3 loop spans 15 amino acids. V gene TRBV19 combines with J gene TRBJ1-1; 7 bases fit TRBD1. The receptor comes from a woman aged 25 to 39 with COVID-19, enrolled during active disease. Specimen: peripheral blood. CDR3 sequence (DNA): TGTGCCAGTAGTCCAACAGACAGGGCGAACACTGAAGCTTTCTTT. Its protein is CASSPTDRANTEAFF.